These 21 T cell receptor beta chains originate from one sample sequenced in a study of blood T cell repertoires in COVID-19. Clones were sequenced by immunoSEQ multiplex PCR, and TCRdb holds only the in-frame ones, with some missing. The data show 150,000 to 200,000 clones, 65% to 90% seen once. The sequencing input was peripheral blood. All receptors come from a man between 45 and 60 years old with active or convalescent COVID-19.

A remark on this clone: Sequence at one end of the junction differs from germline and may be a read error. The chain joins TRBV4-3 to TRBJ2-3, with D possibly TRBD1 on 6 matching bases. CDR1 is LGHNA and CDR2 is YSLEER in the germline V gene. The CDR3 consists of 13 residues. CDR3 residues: CASSQDKGGSASF. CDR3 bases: TGCGCCAGCAGCCAAGATAAAGGGGGTAGCGCAAGTTTT.

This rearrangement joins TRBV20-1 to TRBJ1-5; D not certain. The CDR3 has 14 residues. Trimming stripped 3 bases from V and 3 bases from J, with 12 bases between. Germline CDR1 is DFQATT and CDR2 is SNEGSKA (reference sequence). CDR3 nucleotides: TGCAGTGCTAGTACTACCGCGGACAATCAGCCCCAGCATTTT. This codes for CSASTTADNQPQHF.

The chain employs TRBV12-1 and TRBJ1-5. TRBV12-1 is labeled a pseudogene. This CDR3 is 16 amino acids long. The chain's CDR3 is CASSPQAGGGYQPQHF. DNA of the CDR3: TGTGCCAGCAGCCCCCAAGCTGGAGGAGGGTATCAGCCCCAGCATTTT.

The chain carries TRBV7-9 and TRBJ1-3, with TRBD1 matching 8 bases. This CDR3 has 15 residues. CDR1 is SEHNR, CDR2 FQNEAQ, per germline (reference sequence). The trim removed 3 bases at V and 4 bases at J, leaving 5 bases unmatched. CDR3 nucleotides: TGTGCCAGCAGCTTCGGACAGGGAACAGGAAACACCATATATTTT. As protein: CASSFGQGTGNTIYF.

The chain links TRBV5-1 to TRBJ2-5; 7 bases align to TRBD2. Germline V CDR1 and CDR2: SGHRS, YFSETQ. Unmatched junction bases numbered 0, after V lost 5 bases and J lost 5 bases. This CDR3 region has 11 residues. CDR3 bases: TGCGCCAGCAGGGGGGGGGAGACCCAGTACTTC. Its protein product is CASRGGETQYF.

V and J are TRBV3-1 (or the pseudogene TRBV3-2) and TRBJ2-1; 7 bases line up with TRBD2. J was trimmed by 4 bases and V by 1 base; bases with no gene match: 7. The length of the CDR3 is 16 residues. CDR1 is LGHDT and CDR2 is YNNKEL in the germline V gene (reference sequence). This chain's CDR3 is CASSQVGMGGYNEQFF. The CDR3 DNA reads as TGTGCCAGCAGCCAAGTGGGAATGGGGGGGTACAATGAGCAGTTCTTC.

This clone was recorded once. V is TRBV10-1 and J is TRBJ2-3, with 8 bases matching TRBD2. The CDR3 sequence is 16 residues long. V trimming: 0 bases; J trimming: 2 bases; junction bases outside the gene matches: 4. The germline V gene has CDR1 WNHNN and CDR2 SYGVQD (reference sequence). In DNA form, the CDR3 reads TGCGCCAGCAGTGAGTCTGCGGGAGGTTTCACAGATACGCAGTATTTT. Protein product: CASSESAGGFTDTQYF.

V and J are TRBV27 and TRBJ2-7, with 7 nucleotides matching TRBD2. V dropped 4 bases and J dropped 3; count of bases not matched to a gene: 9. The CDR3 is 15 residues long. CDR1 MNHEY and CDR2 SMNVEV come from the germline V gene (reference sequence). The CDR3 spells CASSSQREGVYEQYF. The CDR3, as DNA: TGTGCCAGCAGTTCGCAGCGGGAAGGGGTCTACGAGCAGTACTTC.

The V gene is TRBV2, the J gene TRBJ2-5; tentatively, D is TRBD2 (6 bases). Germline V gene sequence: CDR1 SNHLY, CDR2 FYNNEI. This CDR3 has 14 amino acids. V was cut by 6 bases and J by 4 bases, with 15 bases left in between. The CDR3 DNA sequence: TGTGCCAGCAGGGAGGGAGATCGAGGAGAGACCCAGTACTTC. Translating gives CASREGDRGETQYF.

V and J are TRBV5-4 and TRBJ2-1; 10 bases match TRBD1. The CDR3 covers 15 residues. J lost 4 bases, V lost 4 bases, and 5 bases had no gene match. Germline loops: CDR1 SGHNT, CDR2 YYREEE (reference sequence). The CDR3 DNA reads TGTGCCAGCAGCCATGGGGGACAGGGGTACAATGAGCAGTTCTTC. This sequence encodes CASSHGGQGYNEQFF.

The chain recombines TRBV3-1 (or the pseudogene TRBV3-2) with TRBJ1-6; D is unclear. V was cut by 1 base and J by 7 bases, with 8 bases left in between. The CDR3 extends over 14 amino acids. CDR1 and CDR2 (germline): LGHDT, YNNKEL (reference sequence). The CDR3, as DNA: TGTGCCAGCAGCCAAGTCACGGTGAATTCACCCCTCCACTTT. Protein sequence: CASSQVTVNSPLHF.

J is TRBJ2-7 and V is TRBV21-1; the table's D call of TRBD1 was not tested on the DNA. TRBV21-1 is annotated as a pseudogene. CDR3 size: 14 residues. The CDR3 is CARQGRNISYEQYF. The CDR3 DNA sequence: TGTGCCAGACAGGGCCGTAATATTAGCTACGAGCAGTACTTC.

This chain's CDR3 is CATDKQPGQGARDTEAFF. CDR3 DNA: TGTGCCACCGATAAACAACCGGGACAGGGGGCGCGAGACACTGAAGCTTTCTTT. The V gene is TRBV7-2, the J gene TRBJ1-1; 12 positions agree with TRBD1. This CDR3 spans 18 amino acids. The V gene's germline CDR1 is SGHTA and CDR2 FQGNSA. The junction had 18 bases not matched to a gene; V was cut back by 10 bases and J by 3 bases.

CDR3 sequence reads: CASSQTGSRGELFF. DNA for the CDR3: TGTGCCAGCAGCCAGACAGGGTCTCGCGGGGAGCTGTTTTTT. The chain carries TRBV7-3 and TRBJ2-2; 7 nucleotides agree with TRBD1. Germline lookup yields CDR1 SGHTA and CDR2 FQGTGA. This CDR3 has 14 residues. Losses at the gene ends were 5 bases for V and 7 bases for J; bases not matched to a gene: 7.

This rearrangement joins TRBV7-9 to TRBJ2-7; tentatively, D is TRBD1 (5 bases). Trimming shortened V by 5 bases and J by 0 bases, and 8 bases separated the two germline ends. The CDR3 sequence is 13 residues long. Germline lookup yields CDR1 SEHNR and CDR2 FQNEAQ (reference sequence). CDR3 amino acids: CASSTGYSYEQYF. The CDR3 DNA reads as TGTGCCAGCAGCACAGGTTACTCCTACGAGCAGTACTTC.

CDR3 DNA sequence: TGTGCCAGCAGCTTAGAACTAGCTGTGGGTGAGCAGTTCTTC. Protein: CASSLELAVGEQFF. The rearrangement links TRBV7-2 to TRBJ2-1; D is possibly TRBD2 (6 bases). The CDR3 extends over 14 amino acids. Germline-derived CDR1 and CDR2 are SGHTA and FQGNSA. V lost 1 base and J 9 bases, leaving 13 bases between the germline ends.

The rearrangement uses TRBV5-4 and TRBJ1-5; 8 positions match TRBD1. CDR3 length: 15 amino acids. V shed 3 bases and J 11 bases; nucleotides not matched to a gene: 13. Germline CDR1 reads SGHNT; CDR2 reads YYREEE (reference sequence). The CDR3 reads CASSSQGGPPMAQHF. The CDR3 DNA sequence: TGTGCCAGCAGCTCACAGGGGGGGCCCCCAATGGCCCAGCATTTT.

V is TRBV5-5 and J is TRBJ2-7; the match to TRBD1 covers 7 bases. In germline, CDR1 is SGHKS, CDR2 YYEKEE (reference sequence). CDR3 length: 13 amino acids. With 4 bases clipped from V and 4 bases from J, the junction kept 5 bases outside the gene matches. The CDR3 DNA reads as TGTGCCAGCAGCCACCAGACAGGGTACGAGCAGTACTTC. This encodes CASSHQTGYEQYF.

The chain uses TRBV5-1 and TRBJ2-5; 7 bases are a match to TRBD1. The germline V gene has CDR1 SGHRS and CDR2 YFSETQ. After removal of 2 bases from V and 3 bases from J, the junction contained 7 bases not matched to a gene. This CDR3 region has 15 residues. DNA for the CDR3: TGCGCCAGCAGCTTTGGCAGTACAGGGGAAGAGACCCAGTACTTC. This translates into CASSFGSTGEETQYF. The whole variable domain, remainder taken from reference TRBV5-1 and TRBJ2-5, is KAGVTQTPRYLIKTRGQQVTLSCSPISGHRSVSWYQQTPGQGLQFLFEYFSETQRNKGNFPGRFSGRQFSNSRSEMNVSTLELGDSALYLCASSFGSTGEETQYFGPGTRLLVL.

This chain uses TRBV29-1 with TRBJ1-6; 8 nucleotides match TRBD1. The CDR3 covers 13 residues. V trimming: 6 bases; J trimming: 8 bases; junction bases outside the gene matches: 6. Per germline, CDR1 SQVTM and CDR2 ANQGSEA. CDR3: CSVVGQGDSPLHF. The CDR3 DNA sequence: TGCAGCGTCGTCGGACAGGGAGATTCACCCCTCCACTTT.

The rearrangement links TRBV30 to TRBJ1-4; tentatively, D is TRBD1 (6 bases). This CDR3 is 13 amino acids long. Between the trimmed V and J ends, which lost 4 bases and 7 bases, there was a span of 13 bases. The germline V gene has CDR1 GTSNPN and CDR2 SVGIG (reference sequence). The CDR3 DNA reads TGTGCCTGGACTCAAGGGGGTGGTGAAAAACTGTTTTTT. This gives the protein CAWTQGGGEKLFF.